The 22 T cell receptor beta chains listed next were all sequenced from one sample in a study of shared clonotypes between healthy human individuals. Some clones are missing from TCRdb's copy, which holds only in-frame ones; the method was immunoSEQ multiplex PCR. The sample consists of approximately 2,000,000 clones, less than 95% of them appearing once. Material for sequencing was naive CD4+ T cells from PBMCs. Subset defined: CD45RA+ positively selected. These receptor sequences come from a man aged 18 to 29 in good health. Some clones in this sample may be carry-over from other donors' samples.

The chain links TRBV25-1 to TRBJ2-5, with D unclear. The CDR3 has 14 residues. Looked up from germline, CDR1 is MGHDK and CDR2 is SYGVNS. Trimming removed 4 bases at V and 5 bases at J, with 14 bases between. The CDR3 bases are TGTGCCAGCAGTGGAATTGGAAGAAGGGAGACCCAGTACTTC. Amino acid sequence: CASSGIGRRETQYF.

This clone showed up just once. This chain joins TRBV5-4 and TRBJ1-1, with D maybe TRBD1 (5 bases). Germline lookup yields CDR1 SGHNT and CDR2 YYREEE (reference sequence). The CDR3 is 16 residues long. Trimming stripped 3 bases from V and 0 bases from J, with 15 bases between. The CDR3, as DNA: TGTGCCAGCAGCTCTGCAGGGAGAATTATGAACACTGAAGCTTTCTTT. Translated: CASSSAGRIMNTEAFF.

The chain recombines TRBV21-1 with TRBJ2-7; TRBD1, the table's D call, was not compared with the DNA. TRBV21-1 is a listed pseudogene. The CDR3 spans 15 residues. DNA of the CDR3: TGTGCCAGCAGCACCCGTGAAGGGGCGAACTACGAGCAGTACTTC. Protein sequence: CASSTREGANYEQYF.

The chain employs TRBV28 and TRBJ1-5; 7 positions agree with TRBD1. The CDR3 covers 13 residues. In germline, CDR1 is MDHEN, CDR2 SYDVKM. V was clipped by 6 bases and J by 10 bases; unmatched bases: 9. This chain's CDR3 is CASRFQGQHPQHF. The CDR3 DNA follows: TGTGCCAGCAGGTTCCAGGGACAGCATCCCCAGCATTTT.

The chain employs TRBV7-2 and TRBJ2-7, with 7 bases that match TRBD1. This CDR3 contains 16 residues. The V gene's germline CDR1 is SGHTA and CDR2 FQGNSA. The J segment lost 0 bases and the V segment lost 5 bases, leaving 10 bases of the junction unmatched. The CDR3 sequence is CASSLATNRGSYEQYF. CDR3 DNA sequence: TGTGCCAGCAGCCTCGCGACAAACAGGGGCTCCTACGAGCAGTACTTC.

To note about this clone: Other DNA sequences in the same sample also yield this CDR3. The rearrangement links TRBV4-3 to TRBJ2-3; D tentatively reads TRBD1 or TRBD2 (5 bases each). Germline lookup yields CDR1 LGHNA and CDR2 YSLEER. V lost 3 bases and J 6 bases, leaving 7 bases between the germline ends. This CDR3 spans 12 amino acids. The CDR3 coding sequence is TGCGCCAGCAGCCAGGGGGTTGATACGCAGTATTTT. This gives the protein CASSQGVDTQYF.

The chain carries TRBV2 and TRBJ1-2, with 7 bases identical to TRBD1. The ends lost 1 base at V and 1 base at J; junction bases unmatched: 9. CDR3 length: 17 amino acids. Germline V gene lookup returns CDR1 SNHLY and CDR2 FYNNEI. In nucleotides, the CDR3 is TGTGCCAGCAGTGAAGGAACAGGGGACTCGATTAACTATGGCTACACCTTC. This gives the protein CASSEGTGDSINYGYTF.

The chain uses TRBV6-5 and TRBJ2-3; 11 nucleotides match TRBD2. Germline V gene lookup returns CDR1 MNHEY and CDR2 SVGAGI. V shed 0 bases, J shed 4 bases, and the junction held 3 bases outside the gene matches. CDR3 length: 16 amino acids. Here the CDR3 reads CASSYSSGRAADTQYF. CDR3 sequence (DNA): TGTGCCAGCAGTTACTCTAGCGGGAGGGCGGCAGATACGCAGTATTTT.

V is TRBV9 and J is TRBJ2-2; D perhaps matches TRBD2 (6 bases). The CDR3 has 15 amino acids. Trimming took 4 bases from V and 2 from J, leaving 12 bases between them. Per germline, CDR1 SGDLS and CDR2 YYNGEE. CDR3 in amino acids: CASSLFSGNTGELFF. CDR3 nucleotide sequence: TGTGCCAGCAGCCTCTTTAGCGGTAACACCGGGGAGCTGTTTTTT. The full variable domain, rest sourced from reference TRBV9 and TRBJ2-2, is DSGVTQTPKHLITATGQRVTLRCSPRSGDLSVYWYQQSLDQGLQFLIQYYNGEERAKGNILERFSAQQFPDLHSELNLSSLELGDSALYFCASSLFSGNTGELFFGEGSRLTVL.

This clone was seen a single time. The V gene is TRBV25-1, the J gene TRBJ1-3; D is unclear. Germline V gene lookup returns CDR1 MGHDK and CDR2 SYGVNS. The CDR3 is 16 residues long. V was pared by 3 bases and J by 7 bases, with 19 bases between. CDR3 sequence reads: CASSERHRTFGNTIYF. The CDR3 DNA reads TGTGCCAGCAGTGAGCGCCATCGGACCTTTGGGAACACCATATATTTT. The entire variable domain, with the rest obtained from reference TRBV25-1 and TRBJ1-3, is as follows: EADIYQTPRYLVIGTGKKITLECSQTMGHDKMYWYQQDPGMELHLIHYSYGVNSTEKGDLSSESTVSRIRTEHFPLTLESARPSHTSQYLCASSERHRTFGNTIYFGEGSWLTVV.

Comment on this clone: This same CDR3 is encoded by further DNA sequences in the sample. CDR3 in DNA: TGTGCCAGCAGCCGGGACTCCTACGAGCAGTACTTC. This gives the protein CASSRDSYEQYF. The genes are TRBV5-4 and TRBJ2-7, with D possibly matching TRBD2 (5 bases). CDR1 and CDR2 (germline): SGHNT, YYREEE (reference sequence). V was clipped by 4 bases and J by 0 bases, with 5 bases between them. This CDR3 contains 12 residues.

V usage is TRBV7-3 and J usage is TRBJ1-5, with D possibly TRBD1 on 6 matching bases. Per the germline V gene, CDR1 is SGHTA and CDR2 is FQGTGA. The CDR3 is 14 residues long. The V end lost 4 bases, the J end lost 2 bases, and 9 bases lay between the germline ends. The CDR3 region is CASSSEGGNQPQHF. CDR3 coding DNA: TGTGCCAGCAGCTCCGAGGGGGGCAATCAGCCCCAGCATTTT.

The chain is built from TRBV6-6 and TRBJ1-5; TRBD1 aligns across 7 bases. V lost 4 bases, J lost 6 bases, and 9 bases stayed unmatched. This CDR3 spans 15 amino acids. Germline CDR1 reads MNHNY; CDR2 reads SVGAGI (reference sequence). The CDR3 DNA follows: TGTGCCAGCAGTTGGGGACAGTCGGCCACTCAGCCCCAGCATTTT. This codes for CASSWGQSATQPQHF.

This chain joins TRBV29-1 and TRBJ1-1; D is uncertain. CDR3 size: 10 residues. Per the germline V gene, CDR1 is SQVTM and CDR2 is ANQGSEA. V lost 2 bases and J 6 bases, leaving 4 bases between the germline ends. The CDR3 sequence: CSVEWSEAFF. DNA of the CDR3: TGCAGCGTTGAATGGTCTGAAGCTTTCTTT.

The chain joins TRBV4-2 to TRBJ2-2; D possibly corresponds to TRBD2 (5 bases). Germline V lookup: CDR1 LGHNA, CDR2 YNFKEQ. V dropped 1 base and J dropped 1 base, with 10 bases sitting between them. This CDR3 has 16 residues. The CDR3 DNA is TGTGCCAGCAGCCAAGGACCTAGCAAGAACACCGGGGAGCTGTTTTTT. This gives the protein CASSQGPSKNTGELFF.

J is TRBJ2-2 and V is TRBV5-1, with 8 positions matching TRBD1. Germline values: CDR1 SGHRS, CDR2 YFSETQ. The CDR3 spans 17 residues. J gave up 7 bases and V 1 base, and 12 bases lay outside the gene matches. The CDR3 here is CASSLYGPGGLGGELFF. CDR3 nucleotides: TGCGCCAGCAGCTTGTACGGTCCAGGGGGCCTTGGCGGGGAGCTGTTTTTT.

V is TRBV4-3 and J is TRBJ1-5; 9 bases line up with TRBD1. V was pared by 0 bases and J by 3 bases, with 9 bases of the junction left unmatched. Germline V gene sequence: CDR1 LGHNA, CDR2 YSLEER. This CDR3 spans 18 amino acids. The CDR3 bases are TGCGCCAGCAGCCAAGAGGGGGACAGGGATCGAGTCAATCAGCCCCAGCATTTT. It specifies CASSQEGDRDRVNQPQHF.

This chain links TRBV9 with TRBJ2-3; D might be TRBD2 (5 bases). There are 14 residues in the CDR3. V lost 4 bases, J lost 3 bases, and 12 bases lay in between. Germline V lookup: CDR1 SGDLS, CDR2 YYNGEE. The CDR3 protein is CASSPGLMTDTQYF. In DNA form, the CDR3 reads TGTGCCAGCAGCCCAGGACTGATGACAGATACGCAGTATTTT.

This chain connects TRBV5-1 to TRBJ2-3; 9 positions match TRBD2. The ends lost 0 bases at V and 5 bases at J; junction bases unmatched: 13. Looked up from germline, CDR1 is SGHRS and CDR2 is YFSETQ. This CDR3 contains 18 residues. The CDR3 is CASSLGMRAGGRGDTQYF. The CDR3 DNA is TGCGCCAGCAGCTTGGGAATGAGAGCGGGAGGCCGTGGAGATACGCAGTATTTT.

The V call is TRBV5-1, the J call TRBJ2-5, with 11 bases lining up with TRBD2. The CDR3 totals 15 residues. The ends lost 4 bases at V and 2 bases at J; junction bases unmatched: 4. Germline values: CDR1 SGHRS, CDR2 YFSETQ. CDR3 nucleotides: TGCGCCAGCAGCAAGGGGACTAGCGGACAAGAGACCCAGTACTTC. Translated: CASSKGTSGQETQYF.

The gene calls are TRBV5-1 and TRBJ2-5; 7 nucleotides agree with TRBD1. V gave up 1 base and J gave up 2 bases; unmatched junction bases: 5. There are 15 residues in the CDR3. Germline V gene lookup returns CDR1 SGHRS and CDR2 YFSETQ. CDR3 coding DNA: TGCGCCAGCAGCTTGTACGGGACAGCTCAAGAGACCCAGTACTTC. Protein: CASSLYGTAQETQYF.

CDR3 loop: CSVTGRQGSYEQYF. In nucleotides, the CDR3 is TGCAGCGTTACCGGGAGACAGGGCTCCTACGAGCAGTACTTC. V gene TRBV29-1 combines with J gene TRBJ2-5; a possible D gene is TRBD1 (7 bases). The DNA end is more similar to TRBJ2-7, so the J call may be wrong. In germline, CDR1 is SQVTM, CDR2 ANQGSEA. The CDR3 is 14 residues long.